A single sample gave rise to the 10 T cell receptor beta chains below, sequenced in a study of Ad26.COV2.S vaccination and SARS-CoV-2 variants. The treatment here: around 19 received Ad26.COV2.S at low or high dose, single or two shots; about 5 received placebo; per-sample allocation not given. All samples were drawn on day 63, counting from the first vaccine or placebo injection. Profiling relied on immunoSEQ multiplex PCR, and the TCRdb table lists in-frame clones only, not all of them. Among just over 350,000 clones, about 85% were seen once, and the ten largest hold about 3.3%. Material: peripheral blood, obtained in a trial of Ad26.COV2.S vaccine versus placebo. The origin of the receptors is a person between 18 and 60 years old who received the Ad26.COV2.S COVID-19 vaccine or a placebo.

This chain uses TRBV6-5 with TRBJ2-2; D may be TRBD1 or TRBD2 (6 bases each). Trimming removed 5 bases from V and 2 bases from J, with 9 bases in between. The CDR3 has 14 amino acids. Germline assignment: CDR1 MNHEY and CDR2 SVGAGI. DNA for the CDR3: TGTGCCAGCAGTCGGGGGCCCAACACCGGGGAGCTGTTTTTT. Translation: CASSRGPNTGELFF.

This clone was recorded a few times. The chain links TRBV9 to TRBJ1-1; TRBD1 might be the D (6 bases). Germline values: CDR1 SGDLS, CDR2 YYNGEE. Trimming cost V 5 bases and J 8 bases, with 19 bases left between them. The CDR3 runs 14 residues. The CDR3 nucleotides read TGTGCCAGCAGGCGGGGGCCCACCGAAGGGGAAGCTTTCTTT. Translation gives CASRRGPTEGEAFF.

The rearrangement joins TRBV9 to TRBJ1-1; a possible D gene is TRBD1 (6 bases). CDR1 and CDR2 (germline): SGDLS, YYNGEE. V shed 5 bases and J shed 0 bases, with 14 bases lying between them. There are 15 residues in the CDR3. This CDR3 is CASSSTGNLNTEAFF. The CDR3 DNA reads TGTGCCAGCAGTTCCACAGGGAATCTGAACACTGAAGCTTTCTTT.

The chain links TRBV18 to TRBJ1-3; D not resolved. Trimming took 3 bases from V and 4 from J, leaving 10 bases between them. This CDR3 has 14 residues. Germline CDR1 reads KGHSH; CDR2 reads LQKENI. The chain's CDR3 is CASSPSAAGNTIYF. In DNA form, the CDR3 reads TGTGCCAGCTCACCCTCTGCCGCAGGAAACACCATATATTTT.

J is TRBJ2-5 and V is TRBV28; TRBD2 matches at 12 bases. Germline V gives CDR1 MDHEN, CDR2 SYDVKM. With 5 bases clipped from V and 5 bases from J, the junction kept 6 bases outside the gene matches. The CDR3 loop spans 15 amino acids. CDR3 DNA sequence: TGTGCCAGCAGTCCCCGACTAGCGGGAGTGGAGACCCAGTACTTC. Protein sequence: CASSPRLAGVETQYF.

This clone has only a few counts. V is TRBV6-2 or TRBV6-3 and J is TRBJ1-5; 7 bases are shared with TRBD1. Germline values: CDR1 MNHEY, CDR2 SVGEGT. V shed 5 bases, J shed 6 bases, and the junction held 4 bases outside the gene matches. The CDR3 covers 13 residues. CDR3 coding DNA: TGTGCCAGCAGTCGGGACAGACGTCAGCCCCAGCATTTT. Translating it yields CASSRDRRQPQHF.

CDR3 amino acids: CASSLDQYGGSTDTQYF. In DNA, the CDR3 is TGTGCCAGCAGCTTAGATCAATACGGCGGGAGCACAGATACGCAGTATTTT. J is TRBJ2-3 and V is TRBV7-9; D possibly corresponds to TRBD2 (5 bases). Looked up from germline, CDR1 is SEHNR and CDR2 is FQNEAQ (reference sequence). V lost 1 base and J lost 0, with 14 bases in between. This CDR3 is 17 amino acids long.

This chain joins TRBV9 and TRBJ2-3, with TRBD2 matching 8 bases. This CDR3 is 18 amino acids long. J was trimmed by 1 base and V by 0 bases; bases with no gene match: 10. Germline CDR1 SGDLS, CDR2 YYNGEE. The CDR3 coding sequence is TGTGCCAGCAGCGTAGGGCGGGGGTTCGGGAGGGGCACAGATACGCAGTATTTT. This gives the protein CASSVGRGFGRGTDTQYF.

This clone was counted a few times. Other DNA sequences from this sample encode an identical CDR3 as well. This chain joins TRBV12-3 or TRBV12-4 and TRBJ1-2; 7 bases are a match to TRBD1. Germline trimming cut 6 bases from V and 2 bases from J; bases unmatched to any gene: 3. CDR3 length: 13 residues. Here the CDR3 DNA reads TGTGCCAGCAGCCTGACAGGGAACTATGGCTACACCTTC. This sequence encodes CASSLTGNYGYTF.

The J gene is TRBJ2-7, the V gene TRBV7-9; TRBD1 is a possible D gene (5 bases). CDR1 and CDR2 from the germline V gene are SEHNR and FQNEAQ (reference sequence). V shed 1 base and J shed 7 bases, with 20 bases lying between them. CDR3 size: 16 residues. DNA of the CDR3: TGTGCCAGCAGCTTAGAACGGCTCGGCAGGGATCGAGAGCAGTACTTC. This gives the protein CASSLERLGRDREQYF.